These 3 T cell receptor beta chains share one sample of origin, sequenced in a study of T-cell memory formation after mild COVID-19. TCRdb re-derived calls from the 5' RACE reads in MiXCR, one entry per CDR3 protein. Of fewer than 650,000 distinct CDR3 sequences listed, roughly a sixth are singletons. The material sequenced was PBMCs or a T cell subset sorted from them (not recorded which). The source is an adult woman who had mild COVID-19 (a few samples of this study predate the infection). Cell type and time point are not known.

Of note for this clonotype: A junction end diverges from the germline sequence, so it may reflect a read error. The chain recombines TRBV2 with TRBJ2-5, with D tentatively TRBD1 or TRBD2 (5 bases each). CDR3 length: 12 residues. Germline V gene sequence: CDR1 SNHLY, CDR2 FYNNEI. CDR3 amino acids: CAVGRLEDTQYF. For the CDR3, the DNA is TGTGCCGTGGGACGCCTGGAAGATACCCAGTACTTC.

This clonotype was observed at least ten times. The V call is TRBV5-1, the J call TRBJ1-4, with D maybe TRBD1 (5 bases). The ends were cut back, 0 bases at V and 7 bases at J, with 10 bases in the middle. This CDR3 contains 14 residues. Germline V gene sequence: CDR1 SGHRS, CDR2 YFSETQ. The CDR3 sequence: CASSLGPGGEKLFF. CDR3 nucleotide sequence: TGCGCCAGCAGCTTGGGACCCGGGGGTGAAAAACTGTTTTTT.

This clonotype has a count of ten or more. The chain carries TRBV7-2 and TRBJ1-5, with D tentatively TRBD1 (6 bases). In germline, CDR1 is SGHTA, CDR2 FQGNSA. The CDR3 runs 16 residues. Trimming pared 2 bases from V and 2 bases from J, leaving 13 bases between. DNA for the CDR3: TGTGCCAGCAGCTTAAGGGGGGGGGCTGGCAATCAGCCCCAGCATTTT. Translation gives CASSLRGGAGNQPQHF.